This TCR beta chain comes out of a study of T cell repertoires in cytomegalovirus infection. To note about this clonotype: Its antigen is not identified.

CDR1 is DFQATT, CDR2 SNEGSKA, per germline (reference sequence). Trimming stripped 2 bases from V and 5 bases from J, with 10 bases between. This CDR3 region has 14 residues. In TCRdb, the reads were re-called with MiXCR into one record per CDR3 protein. The table records approximately 100,000 distinct CDR3 sequences, around 40% of them present only once. Study observations and caveats: The study found HLA-C-restricted CMV-specific TCR beta clonotypes dominating the ex vivo response.

This TCR was sampled from a human donor in good health (CMV status not recorded). Some clones in this sample may be carry-over from other donors' samples. V gene TRBV20-1 combines with J gene TRBJ1-6; D gene unclear. The material sequenced was CD8+ T cells from cultured PBMCs, taken from culture after CMV antigen stimulation. CDR3 coding DNA: TGCAGTGCTAGAACCCGGGAGAATAATTCACCCCTCCACTTT. It yields the protein CSARTRENNSPLHF.